The T cell receptor beta chain described here comes from a study of OX40 agonist ivuxolimab in advanced cancers. In the study overall: Patient treatment consisted of intravenous ivuxolimab administration every 2 weeks at 0.01 to 10 mg/kg.

Profiled with immunoSEQ multiplex PCR; TCRdb holds only in-frame clones, not every one. The profile shows roughly 86,000 clones, roughly 92% of them singletons. Study-level results: The CD4+ and CD8+ T cells in the blood had expanded clonally by week 6 at 0.1 to 3.0 mg/kg. Normalized T-cell clonal expansion was also low in a subset of nonresponders.

Details on this clone: Its antigen is still unknown.

The CDR3 is 16 amino acids. The source material was CD4+ or CD8+ T cells sorted from blood, sampled in a trial of the OX40 agonist ivuxolimab. J is TRBJ2-5 and V is TRBV21-1; the DNA was not used to check the table's D call, TRBD1. TRBV21-1 is assigned pseudogene status. The receptor was derived from an adult with an advanced solid tumor such as melanoma, head and neck, liver or kidney cancer. The CDR3 is CASSMRQGAVQETQYF. CDR3 in DNA: TGTGCCAGCAGCATGAGACAGGGGGCTGTCCAAGAGACCCAGTACTTC.